A single sample gave rise to the 17 T cell receptor beta chains below, sequenced in a study of beta chain features in type 1 diabetes. The investigators reverse transcribed all of the isolated RNA, so they sequenced expressed TCRB transcripts. Data came from immunoSEQ multiplex PCR; TCRdb stores just in-frame clones and leaves some out. Among 250,000 to 300,000 clones listed, around 7.3% were seen once. Material: central memory CD4+ T cells from blood. The receptors were sampled from a woman aged 18-29 years in good health.

This clone appeared a few times. The chain uses TRBV27 and TRBJ2-3; the D call may be TRBD1 or TRBD2 (6 bases each). V shed 2 bases and J shed 4 bases, with 13 bases lying between them. The germline gives CDR1 MNHEY, CDR2 SMNVEV (reference sequence). The CDR3 has 15 amino acids. CDR3 amino acids: CASSLRGGRADTQYF. CDR3 DNA: TGTGCCAGCAGTTTACGTGGGGGGCGGGCAGATACGCAGTATTTT.

This clone was found a few times. The V gene is TRBV11-3, the J gene TRBJ1-1; possibly TRBD1 for D (6 bases). This CDR3 is 13 amino acids long. CDR1 is SGHNT, CDR2 YENEEA, per germline. Trimming stripped 4 bases from V and 3 bases from J, with 9 bases between. CDR3 loop: CASSSYRDTEAFF. CDR3 DNA sequence: TGTGCCAGCAGCTCCTACAGGGACACTGAAGCTTTCTTT. The complete variable domain, with remaining parts taken from reference TRBV11-3 and TRBJ1-1, reads EAGVVQSPRYKIIEKKQPVAFWCNPISGHNTLYWYLQNLGQGPELLIRYENEEAVDDSQLPKDRFSAERLKGVDSTLKIQPAELGDSAVYLCASSSYRDTEAFFGQGTRLTVV.

The chain joins TRBV7-9 to TRBJ2-7; 7 bases are shared with TRBD1. V was pared by 1 base and J by 5 bases, with 5 bases of the junction left unmatched. Germline CDR1 SEHNR, CDR2 FQNEAQ (reference sequence). This CDR3 region has 14 residues. The CDR3 spells CASSLGRGHDEQYF. CDR3 sequence (DNA): TGTGCCAGCAGCTTAGGAAGGGGGCATGACGAGCAGTACTTC.

A few counts support this clone. The chain joins TRBV2 to TRBJ2-7; a possible D gene is TRBD1 (7 bases). Germline V CDR1 and CDR2: SNHLY, FYNNEI. V dropped 3 bases and J dropped 6 bases, with 12 bases sitting between them. The CDR3 runs 13 residues. CDR3: CASSDQGEAEQYV. The CDR3 DNA follows: TGTGCCAGCAGTGATCAGGGGGAGGCCGAGCAGTACGTC.

Worth noting for this clone: This same CDR3 is encoded by further DNA sequences in the sample. The rearrangement uses TRBV4-3 and TRBJ1-6, with unresolved D. There are 13 residues in the CDR3. V lost 1 base to trimming and J lost 4 bases, with 2 bases between them. Germline assignment: CDR1 LGHNA and CDR2 YSLEER. CDR3 coding DNA: TGCGCCAGCAGCCAAGCTTATAATTCACCCCTCCACTTT. Translating gives CASSQAYNSPLHF.

This clone was observed at least ten times. This chain connects TRBV7-2 to TRBJ2-1; D unclear. CDR1 and CDR2 from the germline V gene are SGHTA and FQGNSA. This CDR3 contains 16 residues. Trimming stripped 1 base from V and 7 bases from J, with 17 bases between. The CDR3 loop reads CASSLDSPLRVNEQFF. The CDR3 DNA is TGTGCCAGCAGCTTAGATAGCCCCCTCCGGGTGAATGAGCAGTTCTTC.

The chain uses TRBV11-2 and TRBJ1-2; possible D gene TRBD1, 6 bases. The CDR3 runs to 14 residues. V gave up 4 bases and J gave up 6 bases, with 15 bases separating them. The germline V gene encodes CDR1 SGHAT and CDR2 FQNNGV. CDR3 DNA: TGTGCCAGCAGCTACCGGACAGCAAACCATGGCTACACCTTC. Protein product: CASSYRTANHGYTF.

This sequence joins TRBV6-1 and TRBJ2-1; the D is unclear. The germline V and J ends were trimmed by 1 base and 5 bases, with 6 bases remaining between them. The CDR3 runs to 13 residues. Germline-derived CDR1 and CDR2 are MNHNS and SASEGT. The CDR3, as DNA: TGTGCCAGCAGTGAAGGGCGGCACAATGAGCAGTTCTTC. Encoded protein: CASSEGRHNEQFF.

In its sample, this clone was seen a few times. The V and J genes are TRBV7-2 and TRBJ2-7; 7 bases align to TRBD1. Losses at the gene ends were 5 bases for V and 3 bases for J; bases not matched to a gene: 10. The V gene's germline CDR1 is SGHTA and CDR2 FQGNSA. The CDR3 is made up of 15 amino acids. As DNA, the CDR3 is TGTGCCAGCAGCCCTAACCCAGGGGGTGGCTACGAGCAGTACTTC. Translating it yields CASSPNPGGGYEQYF.

In its sample, this clone was seen a few times. The chain joins TRBV5-4 to TRBJ2-5, with a tentative D call TRBD1 (5 bases). The CDR3 has 15 residues. Germline lookup yields CDR1 SGHNT and CDR2 YYREEE (reference sequence). Trimming removed 7 bases from V and 2 bases from J, with 18 bases in between. Written as DNA, the CDR3 is TGTGCCAGCGCCCAACGGCAGGGCGAGCAAGAGACCCAGTACTTC. Translation: CASAQRQGEQETQYF.

This clone was seen a few times. J is TRBJ2-3 and V is TRBV7-3; no firm D call. Germline V lookup: CDR1 SGHTA, CDR2 FQGTGA. Trimming took off 1 base at V and 1 base at J, with 12 bases between the two ends. The CDR3 totals 16 residues. The CDR3, as DNA: TGTGCCAGCAGCTTAATGGTCGGACCGGGCACAGATACGCAGTATTTT. It encodes CASSLMVGPGTDTQYF.

This clone was seen more than once but under ten times. V and J are TRBV7-8 and TRBJ2-5; D might be TRBD1 or TRBD2, each matching 5 bases. The CDR3 is 15 residues long. V was clipped by 3 bases and J by 7 bases, with 18 bases between them. CDR1 SGHVS and CDR2 FQNEAQ come from the germline V gene. The CDR3 DNA is TGTGCCAGCAGCTTTGGGGACGGGACGCAGGGGACCCAGTACTTC. Its translation: CASSFGDGTQGTQYF.

This clone was counted between two and nine times. The CDR3 bases are TGTGCCAGCAGCAGGGGGCCCGGCACCGGGGAGCTGTTTTTT. Residues: CASSRGPGTGELFF. This chain joins TRBV7-8 and TRBJ2-2, with 7 nucleotides matching TRBD1. V shed 5 bases, J shed 4 bases, and the junction held 4 bases outside the gene matches. CDR3 length: 14 residues. CDR1 is SGHVS, CDR2 FQNEAQ, per germline.

This clone was recorded a few times. This chain connects TRBV13 to TRBJ2-7; D gene ambiguous. The V and J ends lost 5 bases and 3 bases respectively, with 5 bases between them. CDR1 and CDR2 (germline): PRHDT, FYEKMQ (reference sequence). This CDR3 is 11 amino acids long. In nucleotides, the CDR3 is TGTGCCAGCAGCCGATTCTACGAGCAGTACTTC. Its protein product is CASSRFYEQYF.

The genes are TRBV2 and TRBJ1-3; 7 bases align to TRBD1. The trim removed 7 bases at V and 4 bases at J, leaving 7 bases unmatched. This CDR3 comprises 14 residues. The V gene's germline CDR1 is SNHLY and CDR2 FYNNEI. CDR3 DNA sequence: TGTGCCAGCACCAACAGGGGTTCGGGAAACACCATATATTTT. This codes for CASTNRGSGNTIYF.

This clone showed up many times. Lacking the conserved final phenylalanine or tryptophan, this CDR3 likely reflects a read error. The limits of the CDR3 on the DNA are not certain, so only TCRdb's listed CDR3 is given. This chain uses TRBV10-3 with TRBJ2-7; TRBD2 is the table's D call and was not checked against the DNA. The CDR3 comprises 9 residues, both ends counted. Germline V gene data show CDR1 as ENHRY and CDR2 as SYGVKD. CDR3 residues: CAISRTRGA.

This clone was seen only a few times. The rearrangement joins TRBV7-9 to TRBJ2-7; weak D call: TRBD2 (5 bases). CDR3 length: 12 amino acids. Deletions cut 3 bases from V and 4 bases from J, with 7 bases between. Germline V CDR1 and CDR2: SEHNR, FQNEAQ (reference sequence). The chain's CDR3 is CASSFERYEQYF. The CDR3 nucleotides read TGTGCCAGCAGCTTCGAGCGGTACGAGCAGTACTTC.